Below are 28 T cell receptor beta chains sequenced from a single sample in a study of CD4+ T cells in melanoma. TCRdb's copy holds only in-frame clones and misses some; the assay was immunoSEQ multiplex PCR. Of over 100,000 clones listed, around 92% are singletons. Sequencing was done on a sample of peripheral blood. The receptors originated from a human donor with melanoma.

V and J are TRBV19 and TRBJ2-7; 9 bases match TRBD2. The CDR3 runs to 18 residues. Germline loops: CDR1 LNHDA, CDR2 SQIVND (reference sequence). Losses at the gene ends were 3 bases for V and 0 bases for J; bases not matched to a gene: 12. In DNA form, the CDR3 reads TGTGCCAGTAGTATTGTCGAGGGTTTAGCGGGAGTCTCCTACGAGCAGTACTTC. This translates into CASSIVEGLAGVSYEQYF.

This chain uses TRBV11-3 with TRBJ1-1; tentatively, D is TRBD1 (5 bases). Per the germline V gene, CDR1 is SGHNT and CDR2 is YENEEA. Trimming removed 5 bases at V and 1 base at J, with 8 bases between. The CDR3 has 13 residues. The CDR3 region has the DNA TGTGCCAGCAGCCTAGGGGAGAACACTGAAGCTTTCTTT. It encodes CASSLGENTEAFF.

In its sample, this clone was seen a few times. The rearrangement links TRBV2 to TRBJ1-5; no reliable D call. The germline V and J ends were trimmed by 5 bases and 4 bases, with 6 bases remaining between them. This CDR3 comprises 12 residues. Germline V gene lookup returns CDR1 SNHLY and CDR2 FYNNEI. The CDR3 DNA reads as TGTGCCAGCAGTAACGGTAATCAGCCCCAGCATTTT. Translating gives CASSNGNQPQHF.

The CDR3 is CASNGRRSSYNEQFF. CDR3 nucleotide sequence: TGTGCCAGCAATGGTCGCAGATCCTCCTACAATGAGCAGTTCTTC. This chain connects TRBV2 to TRBJ2-1; D not resolved. V lost 7 bases to trimming and J lost 0 bases, with 13 bases between them. The CDR3 contains 15 residues. Germline values: CDR1 SNHLY, CDR2 FYNNEI.

This sequence joins TRBV4-3 and TRBJ2-2; weak D call: TRBD1 (5 bases). The V gene's germline CDR1 is LGHNA and CDR2 YSLEER. The length of the CDR3 is 15 residues. V gave up 0 bases and J gave up 6 bases, with 11 bases separating them. The chain's CDR3 is CASSQDQGVPGELFF. The CDR3 region has the DNA TGCGCCAGCAGCCAAGACCAAGGGGTCCCCGGGGAGCTGTTTTTT.

This clone was detected once. The chain employs TRBV6-1 and TRBJ2-1; D unclear. The V end lost 5 bases, the J end lost 8 bases, and 7 bases lay between the germline ends. Germline CDR1 and CDR2: MNHNS and SASEGT. This CDR3 has 11 residues. Written as DNA, the CDR3 is TGTGCCAGCAGTCCTTTTGATGAGCAGTTCTTC. This codes for CASSPFDEQFF.

This chain uses TRBV19 with TRBJ2-1; TRBD2 agrees at 7 bases. In germline, CDR1 is LNHDA, CDR2 SQIVND (reference sequence). The CDR3 is 15 amino acids. The V and J ends lost 5 bases and 8 bases, in that order; junction bases with no gene match: 12. CDR3 amino acids: CASSLRRVGRDEQFF. CDR3 DNA: TGTGCCAGTAGTCTCCGCAGGGTTGGGAGGGATGAGCAGTTCTTC.

The genes are TRBV15 and TRBJ2-3; possibly TRBD2 for D (6 bases). Looked up from germline, CDR1 is LNHNV and CDR2 is YYDKDF (reference sequence). The CDR3 is 16 residues long. The V end lost 1 base, the J end lost 4 bases, and 15 bases lay between the germline ends. The DNA for the CDR3 is TGTGCCACCAGCAGAGGTGGGGGGTCGGGCCCAGATACGCAGTATTTT. It encodes CATSRGGGSGPDTQYF. Complete variable domain (other parts from reference TRBV15 and TRBJ2-3): DAMVIQNPRYQVTQFGKPVTLSCSQTLNHNVMYWYQQKSSQAPKLLFHYYDKDFNNEADTPDNFQSRRPNTSFCFLDIRSPGLGDTAMYLCATSRGGGSGPDTQYFGPGTRLTVL.

The chain has TRBV7-9 and TRBJ2-1; 9 nucleotides align to TRBD2. The CDR3 extends over 16 amino acids. Trimming removed 0 bases from V and 6 bases from J; junction bases left unmatched: 6. Germline CDR1 reads SEHNR; CDR2 reads FQNEAQ (reference sequence). The CDR3 coding sequence is TGTGCCAGCAGCTTAGCGAAGCGGGGGGATTTCAATGAGCAGTTCTTC. The encoded protein is CASSLAKRGDFNEQFF.

The genes are TRBV19 and TRBJ2-7; 11 positions agree with TRBD2. This CDR3 region has 16 residues. CDR1 is LNHDA and CDR2 is SQIVND in the germline V gene (reference sequence). V shed 5 bases and J 1 base; nucleotides not matched to a gene: 7. The CDR3 DNA reads as TGTGCCAGTAGTCCGCGGCTAGCGGGAGGATCCTACGAGCAGTACTTC. Its protein product is CASSPRLAGGSYEQYF.

The chain employs TRBV4-2 and TRBJ1-4; 9 positions match TRBD1. This CDR3 has 16 residues. Germline CDR1 LGHNA, CDR2 YNFKEQ. V gave up 1 base and J gave up 1 base; unmatched junction bases: 1. This CDR3 is CASSQGQGVTNEKLFF. In DNA, the CDR3 is TGTGCCAGCAGCCAAGGACAGGGGGTAACTAATGAAAAACTGTTTTTT.

The chain is built from TRBV29-1 and TRBJ2-5; 8 bases are shared with TRBD2. Looked up from germline, CDR1 is SQVTM and CDR2 is ANQGSEA. V lost 4 bases and J lost 3; bases outside the gene matches: 4. The CDR3 has 13 residues. The CDR3 reads CSVVTSGEETQYF. The DNA of the CDR3 is TGCAGCGTTGTAACTAGCGGCGAAGAGACCCAGTACTTC.

The rearrangement links TRBV7-2 to TRBJ1-1, with 7 positions matching TRBD1. The V gene end was trimmed by 8 bases and the J gene end by 4 bases; junction bases not matched to a gene: 7. Looked up from germline, CDR1 is SGHTA and CDR2 is FQGNSA. This CDR3 comprises 13 residues. This CDR3 is CASGDRAPTEAFF. In nucleotides, the CDR3 is TGTGCCAGCGGAGACAGGGCACCCACTGAAGCTTTCTTT.

The V call is TRBV29-1, the J call TRBJ1-3; D not resolved. V was cut by 7 bases and J by 0 bases, with 10 bases left in between. Germline assignment: CDR1 SQVTM and CDR2 ANQGSEA. The CDR3 sequence is 13 residues long. The CDR3 DNA follows: TGCAGCGCTAGGTCGCCCTCTGGAAACACCATATATTTT. It specifies CSARSPSGNTIYF.

The genes are TRBV5-5 and TRBJ1-5, with 7 bases that match TRBD1. In germline, CDR1 is SGHKS, CDR2 YYEKEE (reference sequence). Trimming took 4 bases from V and 3 from J; bases not matched to a gene: 4. CDR3 length: 14 residues. The chain's CDR3 is CASSTGTVNQPQHF. The DNA for the CDR3 is TGTGCCAGCAGCACCGGGACAGTCAATCAGCCCCAGCATTTT.

The gene calls are TRBV9 and TRBJ2-7, with 7 bases fitting TRBD1. V trimming: 0 bases; J trimming: 6 bases; junction bases outside the gene matches: 6. The CDR3 contains 14 residues. Germline V CDR1 and CDR2: SGDLS, YYNGEE. Written as DNA, the CDR3 is TGTGCCAGCAGCGTAGCGAACAGGGGTGGCGAGCAGTACTTC. This translates into CASSVANRGGEQYF.

This sequence joins TRBV30 and TRBJ1-2; possible D gene TRBD1, 6 bases. From germline, CDR1 is GTSNPN and CDR2 SVGIG (reference sequence). CDR3 length: 9 residues. The V end lost 7 bases, the J end lost 7 bases, and 7 bases lay between the germline ends. The CDR3, as DNA: TGTGCCTCACAGGGTGGCTACACCTTC. Translated: CASQGGYTF.

The chain joins TRBV18 to TRBJ1-6, with D perhaps TRBD1 (6 bases). In germline, CDR1 is KGHSH, CDR2 LQKENI. Trimming shortened V by 6 bases and J by 3 bases, and 9 bases separated the two germline ends. The CDR3 totals 14 residues. The CDR3 sequence is CASSRDIYNSPLHF. CDR3 nucleotides: TGTGCCAGCTCCCGGGACATCTATAATTCACCCCTCCACTTT.

V and J are TRBV5-4 and TRBJ1-4, with TRBD1 matching over 8 bases. Trimming took 3 bases from V and 7 from J; bases not matched to a gene: 5. The CDR3 contains 14 residues. The germline CDR1 and CDR2 sequences are SGHNT and YYREEE (reference sequence). CDR3 protein: CASSWTGISEKLFF. The CDR3 DNA is TGTGCCAGCAGCTGGACAGGGATTAGTGAAAAACTGTTTTTT.

This chain joins TRBV10-3 and TRBJ2-5; tentatively, D is TRBD1 (7 bases). CDR1 and CDR2 from the germline V gene are ENHRY and SYGVKD. With 0 bases removed from V and 4 bases from J, the gap between germline ends came to 12 bases. The CDR3 is 15 amino acids. The CDR3 is CAISESRDRLETQYF. Written as DNA, the CDR3 is TGTGCCATCAGTGAGTCGCGGGACAGATTAGAGACCCAGTACTTC.

J is TRBJ2-1 and V is TRBV5-1; D could derive from TRBD1 or TRBD2 (7 bases each). The V and J ends lost 3 bases and 5 bases respectively, with 15 bases between them. Germline V CDR1 and CDR2: SGHRS, YFSETQ. This CDR3 contains 15 residues. CDR3 sequence (DNA): TGCGCCAGCAGCTCGGGGGCAGGGGGGGACAATGAGCAGTTCTTC. This encodes CASSSGAGGDNEQFF.

J is TRBJ2-2 and V is TRBV4-2; tentatively, D is TRBD1 (6 bases). This CDR3 contains 16 residues. CDR1 LGHNA and CDR2 YNFKEQ come from the germline V gene. Between the trimmed V and J ends, which lost 0 bases and 7 bases, there was a span of 15 bases. DNA of the CDR3: TGTGCCAGCAGCCAAGAGCAGGGGACGAAACACGGGGAGCTGTTTTTT. Translation: CASSQEQGTKHGELFF.

V gene TRBV6-6 combines with J gene TRBJ1-2, with D hard to call. Trimming cost V 5 bases and J 6 bases, with 10 bases left between them. Germline V lookup: CDR1 MNHNY, CDR2 SVGAGI (reference sequence). The CDR3 is made up of 12 amino acids. CDR3 in DNA: TGTGCCAGCAGTCCACGGGAAGATGGCTACACCTTC. This gives the protein CASSPREDGYTF.

The chain has TRBV2 and TRBJ1-5, with 8 positions matching TRBD1. This CDR3 region has 16 residues. Per the germline V gene, CDR1 is SNHLY and CDR2 is FYNNEI. Trimming at V came to 3 bases and at J to 2 bases, leaving 6 bases not matched to a gene. CDR3 amino acids: CASSEDREAGNQPQHF. DNA of the CDR3: TGTGCCAGCAGTGAGGACAGGGAGGCTGGCAATCAGCCCCAGCATTTT.

The V gene is TRBV19, the J gene TRBJ1-5; possibly TRBD1 for D (5 bases). The V and J ends lost 2 bases and 9 bases respectively, with 11 bases between them. The CDR3 contains 13 residues. Germline V gives CDR1 LNHDA, CDR2 SQIVND (reference sequence). CDR3 bases: TGTGCCAGTAGTATAAGGGACGGGGCGCCCCAGCATTTT. Amino acids: CASSIRDGAPQHF. Full variable domain (remainder filled in from reference TRBV19 and TRBJ1-5): DGGITQSPKYLFRKEGQNVTLSCEQNLNHDAMYWYRQDPGQGLRLIYYSQIVNDFQKGDIAEGYSVSREKKESFPLTVTSAQKNPTAFYLCASSIRDGAPQHFGDGTRLSIL.

This chain links TRBV29-1 with TRBJ2-2; 16 bases align to TRBD2. Germline V gene lookup returns CDR1 SQVTM and CDR2 ANQGSEA. V gave up 3 bases and J gave up 4 bases; unmatched junction bases: 8. There are 18 residues in the CDR3. The CDR3 DNA sequence: TGCAGCGTTGAGGGACTAGCGGGAGGGCCATCGGGCACCGGGGAGCTGTTTTTT. Amino acids: CSVEGLAGGPSGTGELFF.

The gene calls are TRBV4-3 and TRBJ2-1, with TRBD2 matching over 13 bases. This CDR3 has 15 amino acids. The junction had 5 bases not matched to a gene; V was cut back by 4 bases and J by 8 bases. Germline CDR1 reads LGHNA; CDR2 reads YSLEER. The CDR3: CASSPGTSGTYEQFF. Here the CDR3 DNA reads TGCGCCAGCAGCCCCGGGACTAGCGGGACATATGAGCAGTTCTTC.

The V and J genes are TRBV10-3 and TRBJ2-1, with TRBD2 identical over 8 bases. Germline lookup yields CDR1 ENHRY and CDR2 SYGVKD. CDR3 size: 15 residues. V shed 0 bases, J shed 4 bases, and the junction held 2 bases outside the gene matches. The CDR3, as DNA: TGTGCCATCAGTGAGTCCCTAGCGGGTTACAATGAGCAGTTCTTC. It specifies CAISESLAGYNEQFF.